This T cell receptor beta chain was sequenced for a study of T cells in Graves' hyperthyroidism and ophthalmopathy. Findings of the study overall: Blood shared most expanded thyroid clonotypes above 0.001.

With V trimmed by 4 bases and J by 0 bases, 8 bases remained unmatched. Germline CDR1 reads MGHRA; CDR2 reads YSYEKL. CDR3 size: 16 residues. As for this clonotype: Its antigen remains unidentified.

Stable Graves' hyperthyroidism meant no ophthalmopathy progression within 18 months. About 10 ml of fresh peripheral blood supplied the PBMCs. The investigators amplified TCR beta CDR3 regions from RNA transcripts. During a first-round RT-PCR of the TCR CDR3, the HTBI primer set was used. From the multiplex PCR reads, TCRdb called clonotypes with MiXCR, one entry per CDR3 protein. The data contain approximately 610,000 distinct CDR3 sequences, approximately 16% of them singletons. The sequence was obtained from a young woman with Graves' hyperthyroidism. This chain links TRBV4-1 with TRBJ2-5; 7 bases are shared with TRBD1. The sequenced sample consisted of blood. The chain's CDR3 is CASSPGTATYQETQYF. The CDR3 bases are TGCGCCAGCAGCCCTGGGACAGCTACGTACCAAGAGACCCAGTACTTC.